This is a list of T cell receptor beta chains from one sample in a study of T cell responses to AZD1222 COVID-19 vaccine. Data came from immunoSEQ multiplex PCR; TCRdb stores just in-frame clones and leaves some out. The table records roughly 200,000 clones, approximately 92% of them present only once. Material: peripheral blood, obtained 28 days after the second dose of the MenACWY control vaccine. Source of these receptors: an adult who received the MenACWY meningococcal vaccine as a control. The CDR3 runs from the conserved cysteine through the conserved F or W. A D gene is named only where the DNA matches it firmly. Size is stated for part of the rows, as once, few or many counts, or as a class when the clone is expanded.

d_call clone_size j_call v_call cdr3_nt cdr3_aa
- - TRBJ1-5 TRBV19 TGTGCCAGTAGTACCCCGGGTCGAGGCAATCAGCCCCAGCATTTT CASSTPGRGNQPQHF
- - TRBJ1-6 TRBV30 TGTGCCTGGATCCCGGTGGGGGGCCTTCTCTATAATTCACCCCTCCACTTT CAWIPVGGLLYNSPLHF
- - TRBJ1-6 TRBV5-1 TGCGCCAGCAGTACAGAAAATTCACCCCTCCACTTT CASSTENSPLHF
- - TRBJ2-7 TRBV7-9 TGTGCCAGCAGCCTCACGGCAGGCCGCGACGCCGGGGGGTACTTC CASSLTAGRDAGGYF
TRBD2 - TRBJ2-1 TRBV7-8 TGTGCCAGCAGCAACAGGGGACTAGCGGGGGAGCTTATGATCCAAAATGAGCAGTTCTTC CASSNRGLAGELMIQNEQFF
- - TRBJ2-7 TRBV6-2/TRBV6-3 TGTGCCAGCAGTTATCCCCTCTGGGCAGGTACGAGCGAGCAGTACTTC CASSYPLWAGTSEQYF
TRBD1 - TRBJ2-1 TRBV27 TGTGCCAGCAGCGTCGACAGGGCCTCCTACAATGAGCAGTTCTTC CASSVDRASYNEQFF
- - TRBJ1-5 TRBV5-8 TGTGCCAGCAGCTTGGGACAGCTAAGCAATCAGCCCCAGCATTTT CASSLGQLSNQPQHF
- - TRBJ1-5 TRBV19 TGTGCCAGTAGATCGGGGGAATGGCAGCCCCAGCATTTT CASRSGEWQPQHF
TRBD1 - TRBJ1-4 TRBV5-1 TGCGCCAGCAGCCCCACAGGGGCAACTAATGAAAAACTGTTTTTT CASSPTGATNEKLFF
TRBD1 once TRBJ1-6 TRBV3-1/TRBV3-2 TGTGCCAGCAGCCTACGACAGGGGGCGGGTAATTCACCCCTCCACTTT CASSLRQGAGNSPLHF
- once TRBJ1-5 TRBV4-1 TGCGCCAGCAGCCAAGATGGGGTCGGCAATCAGCCCCAGCATTTT CASSQDGVGNQPQHF
- - TRBJ1-5 TRBV7-8 TGTGCCAGCAGCTCCAGCGGGATTAGCAATCAGCCCCAGCATTTT CASSSSGISNQPQHF
- once TRBJ2-6 TRBV7-2 TGTGCCAGCAGTTCTCAACGATCTGGGGCCAACGTCCTGACTTTC CASSSQRSGANVLTF
- - TRBJ1-5 TRBV18 TGTGCCAGCTCTCCCCGGGACCAGGATCAGCCCCAGCATTTT CASSPRDQDQPQHF
TRBD1 - TRBJ1-5 TRBV19 TGTGCCAGTAAAGACAGGGGAGGGCAGTCCAGTCAGCCCCAGCATTTT CASKDRGGQSSQPQHF
TRBD1 - TRBJ1-6 TRBV19 TGTGCCAGTAGCAGAACCAACCCGGGACAGGGAGGATCACCCCTCCACTTT CASSRTNPGQGGSPLHF
- - TRBJ1-2 TRBV6-2/TRBV6-3 TGTGCCAGCAGCCCCCCAGGGAGTCGCGCGGGCTACACCTTC CASSPPGSRAGYTF
- - TRBJ1-2 TRBV19 TGTGCCAGTAGTATTTCGGCGAGGAACTTTGGCTACACCTTC CASSISARNFGYTF
TRBD1 - TRBJ2-7 TRBV19 TGTGCCAGTAGCAGACAGGGGGGGTACGAGCAGTACTTC CASSRQGGYEQYF
- - TRBJ1-1 TRBV7-3 TGTGCCAGCAGCCCGGGTTCCGACACTGAAGCTTTCTTT CASSPGSDTEAFF
- - TRBJ1-4 TRBV30 TGTGCCTGGAGTGTAGATCCTTTTGATGAAAAACTGTTTTTT CAWSVDPFDEKLFF
- - TRBJ1-2 TRBV5-1 TGCGCCAGCAGCTTGCGAGGCTCCGGGACCCACTATGGCTACACCTTC CASSLRGSGTHYGYTF
TRBD1 - TRBJ1-5 TRBV30 TGTGCCTGGGAGCAGGGGGTTGGTCAGCCCCAGCATTTT CAWEQGVGQPQHF
- - TRBJ1-3 TRBV30 TGTGCCTGGAGCCGAGGCTCGAGCTCTGGAAACACCATATATTTT CAWSRGSSSGNTIYF
- - TRBJ1-2 TRBV6-5 TGTGCCAGCAGTTCGGACAAGGGCGGCTACACCTTC CASSSDKGGYTF
TRBD2 - TRBJ2-1 TRBV19 TGTGCCAGTAGGGGTAGCGGGGCAAGCTCCTACAATGAGCAGTTCTTC CASRGSGASSYNEQFF
- once TRBJ1-2 TRBV19 TGTGCCAGTAGTACCCTGGACACCACCTATCGCTACACCTTC CASSTLDTTYRYTF
- - TRBJ1-6 TRBV19 TGTGCCAGTAGTGGGTTTAATTCACCCCTCCACTTT CASSGFNSPLHF
TRBD1 - TRBJ1-2 TRBV24-1 TGTGCCACCAGTGTTCTCCGGGACAGCATCTACTATGGCTACACCTTC CATSVLRDSIYYGYTF
- - TRBJ2-5 TRBV7-9 TGTGCCAGCAGCTTAGGCAGGGCGATTCGGGAGACCCAGTACTTC CASSLGRAIRETQYF
TRBD1 - TRBJ1-2 TRBV4-1 TGCGCCAGCAGCCAAGATTGGCTGGGACAGCAAAACTATGGCTACACCTTC CASSQDWLGQQNYGYTF
- - TRBJ1-1 TRBV12-5 TGTGCTAGTGGTCCGCCGAATAGTGTCGCTGAAGCTTTCTTT CASGPPNSVAEAFF
- - TRBJ1-6 TRBV19 TGTGCCAGTAAAACCTCTCCGGGACACAATAATTCACCCCTCCACTTT CASKTSPGHNNSPLHF
TRBD1 - TRBJ1-2 TRBV12-3/TRBV12-4 TGTGCCAGCAGCCGGGACAGGGCGGCTGGCTACACCTTC CASSRDRAAGYTF
- - TRBJ1-2 TRBV11-2 TGTGCCAGCAGCTTATCCACAGGGACATATGGCTACACCTTC CASSLSTGTYGYTF
TRBD2 - TRBJ2-5 TRBV7-6 TGTGCCAGCAGCTCGAGTAGCGGGAACCAAGAGACCCAGTACTTC CASSSSSGNQETQYF
- - TRBJ1-4 TRBV18 TGTGCCAGCTCACCACTTAGCGGAGACACAAATAATGAAAAACTGTTTTTT CASSPLSGDTNNEKLFF
- once TRBJ2-5 TRBV5-1 TGCGCCAGCAGCTTGGGGGCAGGGGAACAAGAGACCCAGTACTTC CASSLGAGEQETQYF
- - TRBJ1-3 TRBV10-3 TGTGCCATCAGTGAGGCGCTAGGGAGCTCTGGAAACACCATATATTTT CAISEALGSSGNTIYF
- - TRBJ2-2 TRBV7-3 TGTGCCAGCAGCTTAGGGTTGGGGACCGGGGAGCTGTTTTTT CASSLGLGTGELFF
- - TRBJ1-6 TRBV27 TGTGCCAGCAGCCCCCCTACCCAGGGTAATTCACCCCTCCACTTT CASSPPTQGNSPLHF
- - TRBJ1-5 TRBV29-1 TGCAGCGTTAGGTCGGGCAATCAGCCCCAGCATTTT CSVRSGNQPQHF
TRBD1 - TRBJ1-5 TRBV5-8 TGTGCCAGCAACCAGGGGGGCAATCAGCCCCAGCATTTT CASNQGGNQPQHF
TRBD1 - TRBJ1-5 TRBV6-1 TGTGCCAGCAGTGAAGCGGGACAGGGGAAGCATTTT CASSEAGQGKHF
- - TRBJ1-2 TRBV3-1/TRBV3-2 TGTGCCAGCAGCCGTGGGGGCTCGAACTATGGCTACACCTTC CASSRGGSNYGYTF
- - TRBJ1-2 TRBV4-1 TGCGCCAGCAGCCAAGATAGGGGCAGAGATAACACCTTC CASSQDRGRDNTF
- - TRBJ2-3 TRBV6-4 TGTGCCAGCAGTGACTCTTGGACAGATACGCAGTATTTT CASSDSWTDTQYF
- - TRBJ1-2 TRBV3-1/TRBV3-2 TGTGCCAGCAGCCAAGAAGGCTATGGCTACACCTTC CASSQEGYGYTF
- - TRBJ1-1 TRBV12-3/TRBV12-4 TGTGCCAGCACTCTAAACACTGAAGCTTTCTTT CASTLNTEAFF
- - TRBJ1-5 TRBV28 TGTGCCAGCAGTTTAGATTCTCCGCGGGATCATCAGCCCCAGCATTTT CASSLDSPRDHQPQHF
- - TRBJ2-2 TRBV5-4 TGTGCCAGCAGCTCTGACTTTAAATTGAACACCGGGGAGCTGTTTTTT CASSSDFKLNTGELFF
TRBD1 - TRBJ1-5 TRBV6-6 TGTGCCAGCTTCGAGGGGGCGAGGAATCAGCCCCAGCATTTT CASFEGARNQPQHF
- - TRBJ1-5 TRBV3-1/TRBV3-2 TGTGCCAGCAGCCGAGCGGCAGGGGTTCAGCCCCAGCATTTT CASSRAAGVQPQHF
TRBD1 - TRBJ2-7 TRBV5-4 TGTGCCAGCAGCTTGGGGGGACAGAGATATACCTACGAGCAGTACTTC CASSLGGQRYTYEQYF
- - TRBJ1-1 TRBV7-2 TGTGCCAGCAGCTTAGCTGGAGCTAGAAACACTGAAGCTTTCTTT CASSLAGARNTEAFF
- - TRBJ1-2 TRBV11-2 TGTGCCAGCAGCTTCGGACGGGGCTCTGGCTACACCTTC CASSFGRGSGYTF
TRBD1 - TRBJ1-2 TRBV30 TGTGCCTGGAGTGTAAACAGGGGGGAATCTGGCTACACCTTC CAWSVNRGESGYTF